This paragraph covers one TCR beta chain sequence. The antigen is not known. Random hexamers were used to reverse transcribe the RNA input (roughly 0.5 to 1 ug). The TCR beta CDR3 was amplified by immunoSEQ multiplex PCR across 54 Vbeta, 13 Jbeta. TCRdb reprocessed the immunoSEQ multiplex PCR reads with MiXCR, giving one entry per CDR3 protein. The repertoire consists of roughly 50,000 distinct CDR3 sequences, with nearly 95% occurring once and the leading ten covering 0.35% to 0.5%. This sample is part of a study of CD8 T cells in Susac syndrome. This CDR3 is built from 14 residues. The V end was cut by 7 bases, the J end by 4 bases, with 13 bases between. The germline CDR1 and CDR2 sequences are MNHEY and SMNVEV (reference sequence). Study-level points and caveats: It was acknowledged in the study that its TCR sequencing and HLA analysis involved a relatively small number of individuals.

While serving as controls, healthy donors were matched for age and sex. Purification of the CD8+ and CD4+ T cells relied on negative isolation, and TEMRA cells underwent FACS enrichment. The sample taken for sequencing was CD8+ T cells from PBMCs. This sequence joins TRBV27 and TRBJ1-4, with a possible D match to TRBD1 (5 bases). This clonotype was sampled from a human donor in good health. CDR3 loop: CASTPTGGNEKLFF. For the CDR3, the DNA is TGTGCCAGCACTCCCACGGGGGGTAATGAAAAACTGTTTTTT. The full variable domain, in which reference TRBV27 and TRBJ1-4 provide the parts outside the CDR3, is EAQVTQNPRYLITVTGKKLTVTCSQNMNHEYMSWYRQDPGLGLRQIYYSMNVEVTDKGDVPEGYKVSRKEKRNFPLILESPSPNQTSLYFCASTPTGGNEKLFFGSGTQLSVL.